Below, 12 T cell receptor beta chains from the same sample are listed, as sequenced in a study of blood T cell repertoires in COVID-19. The protocol was immunoSEQ multiplex PCR, while the TCRdb copy is restricted to in-frame clones and leaves out a portion. The table lists 150,000 to 190,000 clones, 70% to 90% of them singletons, with 7% to 10% in the top ten. Material: peripheral blood. The receptors originated from a woman aged 60-75 years with COVID-19, enrolled during active disease.

V gene TRBV7-9 combines with J gene TRBJ2-3; 14 bases align to TRBD2. CDR3 size: 16 residues. J lost 6 bases, V lost 8 bases, and 10 bases had no gene match. From germline, CDR1 is SEHNR and CDR2 FQNEAQ (reference sequence). The CDR3: CASQFGTSGSGDTQYF. In DNA form, the CDR3 reads TGTGCCAGCCAATTCGGGACTAGCGGGAGTGGGGATACGCAGTATTTT.

The CDR3 nucleotides are TGTGCCAGCAGTGAAAGGACAGGGGTGAGGGAGAACACTGAAGCTTTCTTT. It specifies CASSERTGVRENTEAFF. V is TRBV25-1 and J is TRBJ1-1; 9 bases fit TRBD1. The V and J ends lost 2 bases and 1 base, in that order; junction bases with no gene match: 8. CDR3 length: 17 residues. Germline CDR1 is MGHDK and CDR2 is SYGVNS.

This rearrangement joins TRBV5-1 to TRBJ1-2; TRBD1 matches 11 bases. V lost 0 bases, J lost 6 bases, and 13 bases stayed unmatched. The CDR3 has 18 residues. CDR1 SGHRS and CDR2 YFSETQ come from the germline V gene. CDR3 nucleotide sequence: TGCGCCAGCAGCTTGGGGCAAGACCTTAGGACAGGGGGCGATGGCTACACCTTC. Encoded protein: CASSLGQDLRTGGDGYTF.

This chain links TRBV5-1 with TRBJ1-3; 7 bases are a match to TRBD1. CDR1 is SGHRS and CDR2 is YFSETQ in the germline V gene. The junction had 5 bases not matched to a gene; V was cut back by 6 bases and J by 2 bases. The CDR3 contains 14 residues. CDR3 protein: CASMEGATGNTIYF. The CDR3 nucleotides read TGCGCCAGCATGGAGGGGGCGACTGGAAACACCATATATTTT.

The chain carries TRBV5-5 and TRBJ2-1, with 10 bases matching TRBD2. The V segment lost 2 bases and the J segment 10 bases; nucleotides outside the gene matches: 18. CDR3 size: 18 residues. CDR1 and CDR2 from the germline V gene are SGHKS and YYEKEE (reference sequence). The CDR3 nucleotides read TGTGCCAGCAGCTTTGAGGTGTTAGCGGGAGGTGTTCAATGGGAGCAGTTCTTC. Encoded protein: CASSFEVLAGGVQWEQFF.

This chain connects TRBV7-8 to TRBJ2-4; tentatively, D is TRBD2 (5 bases). In germline, CDR1 is SGHVS, CDR2 FQNEAQ. With 5 bases removed from V and 10 bases from J, the gap between germline ends came to 24 bases. The CDR3 covers 16 residues. The CDR3 bases are TGTGCCAGCAGCCCCGCGGGCCGGAGTTTCCTAAATATTCAGTACTTC. This gives the protein CASSPAGRSFLNIQYF.

This chain connects TRBV5-1 to TRBJ2-1, with D possibly being TRBD1 (6 bases). The CDR3 extends over 14 amino acids. Germline lookup yields CDR1 SGHRS and CDR2 YFSETQ. V lost 4 bases, J lost 2 bases, and 10 bases lay in between. The chain's CDR3 is CASSGDNTYNEQFF. The CDR3 coding sequence is TGCGCCAGCAGCGGGGACAACACCTACAATGAGCAGTTCTTC.

The V call is TRBV7-9, the J call TRBJ2-7; D possibly corresponds to TRBD1 (6 bases). V lost 1 base and J lost 5, with 12 bases in between. The CDR3 contains 14 residues. The germline CDR1 and CDR2 sequences are SEHNR and FQNEAQ (reference sequence). The CDR3 sequence is CASSLGGRWDEQYV. The CDR3 nucleotides read TGTGCCAGCAGCTTAGGGGGGCGGTGGGACGAGCAGTACGTC.

This clone was picked up one time. The chain recombines TRBV5-4 with TRBJ1-2, with TRBD1 matching 8 bases. The germline gives CDR1 SGHNT, CDR2 YYREEE (reference sequence). The CDR3 spans 13 residues. With 4 bases clipped from V and 4 bases from J, the junction kept 3 bases outside the gene matches. CDR3 region: CASSRTGIYGYTF. CDR3 bases: TGTGCCAGCAGCCGGACAGGGATCTATGGCTACACCTTC.

V is TRBV5-8 and J is TRBJ2-5, with D possibly being TRBD2 (5 bases). The V end was cut by 4 bases, the J end by 1 base, with 8 bases between. Germline V lookup: CDR1 SGHTS, CDR2 YDEGEE. The CDR3 has 13 residues. CDR3 protein: CASSGGVQETQYF. As DNA, the CDR3 is TGTGCCAGCAGCGGAGGAGTCCAAGAGACCCAGTACTTC.

The CDR3 DNA is TGTGCCAGCAGTTACCAGGGCCCTAACTATGGCTACACCTTC. Amino acid sequence: CASSYQGPNYGYTF. The chain couples TRBV6-5 to TRBJ1-2; TRBD1 might be the D (5 bases). V was trimmed by 2 bases and J by 0 bases, leaving 7 bases between them. CDR3 length equals 14 residues. Germline V gene lookup returns CDR1 MNHEY and CDR2 SVGAGI.

J is TRBJ1-1 and V is TRBV5-8; 11 bases are shared with TRBD1. The ends lost 4 bases at V and 0 bases at J; junction bases unmatched: 11. CDR1 SGHTS and CDR2 YDEGEE come from the germline V gene. This CDR3 contains 18 residues. The CDR3 is CASSIWTGGSTMNTEAFF. In DNA form, the CDR3 reads TGTGCCAGCAGCATTTGGACAGGGGGCTCGACAATGAACACTGAAGCTTTCTTT. The complete variable domain, with remaining parts taken from reference TRBV5-8 and TRBJ1-1, reads EAGVTQSPTHLIKTRGQQATLRCSPISGHTSVYWYQQALGLGLQFLLWYDEGEERNRGNFPPRFSGRQFPNYSSELNVNALELEDSALYLCASSIWTGGSTMNTEAFFGQGTRLTVV.